These T cell receptor beta chains were read from a single sample in a study of cytomegalovirus exposure and HLA in healthy donors. This table comes from immunoSEQ multiplex PCR, and its TCRdb copy is limited to in-frame clones, with some not included. The sample records about 160,000 clones, roughly 80% being singletons. Input material: PBMCs. These receptors were collected from a male donor in good health and CMV-seropositive. The CDR3 runs from the conserved cysteine through the conserved F or W. The D gene is left open where the match is weak. Only part of the rows carry a size: once, few, many, or a class if the clone is expanded.

>TRBV30|-|-|TRBJ2-1
CAWSVGGLYNEQFF
TGTGCCTGGAGTGTAGGCGGCCTCTACAATGAGCAGTTCTTC
>TRBV29-1|-|TRBD1|TRBJ1-4
CSVRRAGQANEKLFF
TGCAGCGTCCGAAGGGCGGGACAGGCAAATGAAAAACTGTTTTTT
>TRBV6-5|-|TRBD2|TRBJ2-7
CASSLRAGVGYGQYF
TGTGCCAGCAGTCTCCGGGCGGGGGTCGGTTATGGGCAGTACTTC
>TRBV11-3|-|-|TRBJ2-5
CASSTSGGSGETQYF
TGTGCCAGCAGCACCTCAGGGGGGAGCGGGGAGACCCAGTACTTC
>TRBV25-1|-|TRBD1|TRBJ1-6
CASTGTGPSPLHF
TGTGCCAGTACCGGGACAGGGCCTTCACCCCTCCACTTT
>TRBV7-2|-|-|TRBJ2-7
CASSLNRVGEQYF
TGTGCCAGCAGCTTAAACAGGGTGGGCGAGCAGTACTTC
>TRBV6-5|-|-|TRBJ1-2
CASSYRDLTNYGYTF
TGTGCCAGCAGTTACAGGGACTTGACGAACTATGGCTACACCTTC
>TRBV19|-|-|TRBJ1-2
CASSIGHSNYGYTF
TGTGCCAGTAGTATTGGACATTCTAACTATGGCTACACCTTC
>TRBV11-2|-|-|TRBJ1-3
CASSRGTPGNTIYF
TGTGCCAGCAGTAGAGGGACTCCGGGAAACACCATATATTTT
>TRBV5-4|-|TRBD2|TRBJ2-1
CASSLSGLAGTNEQFF
TGTGCCAGCAGCTTGTCAGGACTAGCGGGGACCAATGAGCAGTTCTTC
>TRBV19|few|TRBD1|TRBJ1-1
CASSPRTGNALEAFF
TGTGCCAGTAGTCCTAGGACAGGGAATGCCCTGGAAGCTTTCTTT
>TRBV5-1|-|-|TRBJ1-1
CASSFVDRRDTEAFF
TGCGCCAGCAGCTTTGTCGACAGACGGGACACTGAAGCTTTCTTT
>TRBV11-3|few|TRBD2|TRBJ2-1
CASSSGRASYNEQFF
TGTGCCAGCAGCTCCGGGAGGGCCTCGTACAATGAGCAGTTCTTC
>TRBV4-1|-|TRBD1|TRBJ1-2
CASSQETGVNYGYTF
TGCGCCAGCAGCCAAGAAACAGGGGTTAACTATGGCTACACCTTC
>TRBV5-8|-|-|TRBJ1-5
CASSLAVSGAFNQPQHF
TGTGCCAGCAGCTTGGCCGTGTCAGGGGCCTTCAATCAGCCCCAGCATTTT
>TRBV6-5|once|-|TRBJ1-5
CASSPGVTSNQPQHF
TGTGCCAGCAGTCCGGGAGTTACTAGCAATCAGCCCCAGCATTTT
>TRBV10-3|-|-|TRBJ2-6
CAIGAAGTGANVLTF
TGTGCCATCGGGGCCGCAGGAACTGGGGCCAACGTCCTGACTTTC
>TRBV9|few|-|TRBJ1-3
CASSPSGGRNTIYF
TGTGCCAGCAGCCCTAGCGGGGGAAGGAACACCATATATTTT
>TRBV28|-|TRBD1|TRBJ2-7
CASSPGQGGEQYF
TGTGCCAGCAGTCCGGGACAGGGTGGAGAGCAGTACTTC
>TRBV28|-|TRBD1|TRBJ1-1
CASSSPGQGGDEAFF
TGTGCCAGCAGCTCCCCGGGACAGGGAGGCGATGAAGCTTTCTTT
>TRBV7-9|-|TRBD2|TRBJ2-5
CASGMGTSVGTQYF
TGTGCCAGCGGAATGGGGACTAGCGTGGGAACCCAGTACTTC
>TRBV10-1|-|TRBD1|TRBJ1-5
CASSESTGGGNQPQHF
TGCGCCAGCAGTGAGTCGACAGGGGGAGGCAATCAGCCCCAGCATTTT
>TRBV7-9|-|-|TRBJ1-2
CASSLLQGGGYTF
TGTGCCAGCAGCTTACTCCAGGGAGGCGGCTACACCTTC
>TRBV7-9|-|-|TRBJ1-5
CASSFDGEPQHF
TGTGCCAGCAGCTTTGACGGGGAACCCCAGCATTTT
>TRBV7-9|-|-|TRBJ2-7
CASSLQGYEQYF
TGTGCCAGCAGCTTACAGGGCTACGAGCAGTACTTC
>TRBV5-1|-|-|TRBJ2-2
CASSPRPDRKNTGELFF
TGCGCCAGCAGCCCACGCCCGGACAGAAAAAACACCGGGGAGCTGTTTTTT
>TRBV7-9|-|TRBD1|TRBJ1-4
CASSFGQGAEKLFF
TGTGCCAGCAGCTTCGGACAGGGGGCGGAAAAACTGTTTTTT
>TRBV7-9|once|TRBD1|TRBJ1-1
CASSLQGAIEAFF
TGTGCCAGCAGCTTACAGGGGGCTATTGAAGCTTTCTTT
>TRBV15|-|TRBD1|TRBJ1-2
CATSSGATGNLYGYTF
TGTGCCACCAGCAGCGGGGCGACAGGGAACCTCTATGGCTACACCTTC
>TRBV7-2|few|-|TRBJ2-2
CASSLFSGGANTGELFF
TGTGCCAGCAGCTTATTCTCCGGGGGAGCTAACACCGGGGAGCTGTTTTTT